A single sample gave rise to the 17 T cell receptor beta chains below, sequenced in a study of T cells after somatic rescue of genetic block. Clones were sequenced by immunoSEQ multiplex PCR, and TCRdb holds only the in-frame ones, with some missing. The sample carries under 150,000 clones, around 90% recorded once. Sample: peripheral blood mononuclear cells (PBMCs). These receptors were obtained from a woman aged 18-29 years.

The count of this clone is one. This rearrangement joins TRBV19 to TRBJ2-7; the D is unclear. CDR3 size: 15 residues. Between the trimmed V and J ends, which lost 5 bases and 0 bases, there was a span of 14 bases. In germline, CDR1 is LNHDA, CDR2 SQIVND (reference sequence). The CDR3 is CASSPTTLPSYEQYF. Here the CDR3 DNA reads TGTGCCAGTAGTCCCACAACCTTACCCTCCTACGAGCAGTACTTC.

The chain links TRBV5-4 to TRBJ2-5; 8 nucleotides match TRBD2. J was trimmed by 4 bases and V by 7 bases; bases with no gene match: 9. Germline values: CDR1 SGHNT, CDR2 YYREEE (reference sequence). This CDR3 is built from 14 residues. The CDR3 loop reads CASGRAGGGETQYF. As DNA, the CDR3 is TGTGCCAGCGGCAGGGCGGGGGGAGGAGAGACCCAGTACTTC.

V gene TRBV7-9 combines with J gene TRBJ2-7; D unclear. Trimming left V 2 bases short and J 5 bases short, with 10 bases between. Germline V CDR1 and CDR2: SEHNR, FQNEAQ (reference sequence). The CDR3 loop spans 13 amino acids. This CDR3 reads CASSLPTGHEQYF. The CDR3 DNA sequence: TGTGCCAGCAGCTTACCCACGGGCCACGAGCAGTACTTC.

This chain connects TRBV27 to TRBJ1-5, with no clear D. The CDR3 is 13 residues long. Trimming took off 3 bases at V and 4 bases at J, with 7 bases between the two ends. Germline values: CDR1 MNHEY, CDR2 SMNVEV (reference sequence). The CDR3 DNA follows: TGTGCCAGCAGTTTGGTCGGGAATCAGCCCCAGCATTTT. Its protein product is CASSLVGNQPQHF.

The genes are TRBV5-8 and TRBJ1-1; 7 bases match TRBD1. After removal of 0 bases from V and 11 bases from J, the junction contained 13 bases not matched to a gene. Germline values: CDR1 SGHTS, CDR2 YDEGEE. This CDR3 is 15 amino acids long. CDR3 sequence reads: CASSLAFGRTGTAFF. CDR3 DNA: TGTGCCAGCAGCTTGGCATTTGGGAGGACAGGTACGGCTTTCTTT. Drawing the rest from reference TRBV5-8 and TRBJ1-1, the complete variable domain is EAGVTQSPTHLIKTRGQQATLRCSPISGHTSVYWYQQALGLGLQFLLWYDEGEERNRGNFPPRFSGRQFPNYSSELNVNALELEDSALYLCASSLAFGRTGTAFFGQGTRLTVV.

V usage is TRBV11-2 and J usage is TRBJ2-7; 9 bases agree with TRBD2. The CDR3 consists of 16 residues. V was clipped by 5 bases and J by 3 bases; unmatched bases: 11. Germline V CDR1 and CDR2: SGHAT, FQNNGV. The CDR3 region is CASSPDVAGALYEQYF. CDR3 in DNA: TGTGCCAGCAGCCCTGATGTAGCGGGGGCCCTCTACGAGCAGTACTTC.

The rearrangement uses TRBV7-2 and TRBJ1-5, with TRBD1 identical over 7 bases. The CDR3 loop spans 17 amino acids. Germline V gene data show CDR1 as SGHTA and CDR2 as FQGNSA. The J segment lost 0 bases and the V segment lost 4 bases, leaving 9 bases of the junction unmatched. The CDR3 reads CASSSATGPVSNQPQHF. CDR3 sequence (DNA): TGTGCCAGCAGCTCAGCGACAGGGCCCGTTAGCAATCAGCCCCAGCATTTT.

The rearrangement joins TRBV5-1 to TRBJ2-7; a weak D match, TRBD1 (6 bases). The germline CDR1 and CDR2 sequences are SGHRS and YFSETQ. V dropped 0 bases and J dropped 2 bases, with 12 bases sitting between them. The CDR3 sequence is 15 residues long. CDR3 coding DNA: TGCGCCAGCAGCTTGGCGGGGACACCTACCTACGAGCAGTACTTC. Protein: CASSLAGTPTYEQYF.

The rearrangement links TRBV7-9 to TRBJ2-7, with D possibly matching TRBD1 (7 bases). Germline CDR1 reads SEHNR; CDR2 reads FQNEAQ (reference sequence). CDR3 size: 15 residues. The germline V and J ends were trimmed by 3 bases and 2 bases, with 14 bases remaining between them. The CDR3 DNA is TGTGCCAGCAGCTTGGCGGGACAGTCCACCTACGAGCAGTACTTC. This translates into CASSLAGQSTYEQYF.

The chain recombines TRBV6-5 with TRBJ2-5, with 7 positions matching TRBD2. The CDR3 has 12 residues. With 7 bases clipped from V and 5 bases from J, the junction kept 4 bases outside the gene matches. Germline CDR1 is MNHEY and CDR2 is SVGAGI. DNA of the CDR3: TGTGCCAGCACCAACGGGGGGGAGACCCAGTACTTC. Translation gives CASTNGGETQYF.

This clone was seen a few times. The gene calls are TRBV6-5 and TRBJ2-2; TRBD1 aligns across 8 bases. Germline loops: CDR1 MNHEY, CDR2 SVGAGI. With V trimmed by 5 bases and J by 4 bases, 6 bases remained unmatched. The CDR3 is 15 amino acids. The CDR3 bases are TGTGCCAGCAGTGCCAGGGGGCGAGGCACCGGGGAGCTGTTTTTT. It specifies CASSARGRGTGELFF.

The chain uses TRBV29-1 and TRBJ1-2; D is uncertain. The CDR3 spans 12 residues. Germline V gene data show CDR1 as SQVTM and CDR2 as ANQGSEA. V was clipped by 7 bases and J by 6 bases, with 15 bases between them. CDR3 DNA: TGCAGCGCCCGGTGGCGGGCGGATGGCTACACCTTC. This encodes CSARWRADGYTF.

This chain links TRBV27 with TRBJ2-1; TRBD2 aligns across 8 bases. The V gene's germline CDR1 is MNHEY and CDR2 SMNVEV (reference sequence). J gave up 4 bases and V 6 bases, and 8 bases lay outside the gene matches. The CDR3 covers 15 residues. The chain's CDR3 is CASREGGGIYNEQFF. For the CDR3, the DNA is TGTGCCAGCAGAGAGGGCGGGGGGATATACAATGAGCAGTTCTTC.

The chain is built from TRBV7-2 and TRBJ1-2; 7 nucleotides match TRBD1. The V gene end was trimmed by 1 base and the J gene end by 1 base; junction bases not matched to a gene: 3. The V gene's germline CDR1 is SGHTA and CDR2 FQGNSA. The CDR3 runs to 15 residues. CDR3 residues: CASSLGGDSNYGYTF. DNA of the CDR3: TGTGCCAGCAGCTTAGGGGGGGACAGTAACTATGGCTACACCTTC.

This rearrangement joins TRBV6-1 to TRBJ2-2; 8 nucleotides agree with TRBD2. The germline CDR1 and CDR2 sequences are MNHNS and SASEGT. Trimming at V came to 5 bases and at J to 5 bases, leaving 7 bases not matched to a gene. This CDR3 spans 15 amino acids. The CDR3 here is CASSPRRGVTGELFF. CDR3 bases: TGTGCCAGCAGTCCACGGCGGGGGGTAACCGGGGAGCTGTTTTTT.

This sequence joins TRBV21-1 and TRBJ1-2. TRBV21-1 is reported as a pseudogene. The CDR3 length is 17 residues. The CDR3 DNA sequence: TGTGCCAGCAGCCCCCCCGGCGGGAGTACTGGGGGCTATGGCTACACCTTC. As protein: CASSPPGGSTGGYGYTF.

The rearrangement uses TRBV7-2 and TRBJ2-7; 8 bases agree with TRBD1. With V trimmed by 3 bases and J by 6 bases, 7 bases remained unmatched. The CDR3 has 14 residues. Germline CDR1 is SGHTA and CDR2 is FQGNSA. CDR3 protein: CASSFRQGWGEQYF. The CDR3 DNA is TGTGCCAGCAGCTTCCGACAGGGGTGGGGCGAGCAGTACTTC. The whole variable domain, filled in from reference TRBV7-2 and TRBJ2-7, reads GAGVSQSPSNKVTEKGKDVELRCDPISGHTALYWYRQSLGQGLEFLIYFQGNSAPDKSGLPSDRFSAERTGGSVSTLTIQRTQQEDSAVYLCASSFRQGWGEQYFGPGTRLTVT.